This TCR beta chain was captured by sequencing in a study of control samples from healthy donors and cancer patients (TCRdb year 2020). The library relied on the immunoSEQ multiplex PCR assay. The table comes from immuneACCESS by way of TCRdb, which keeps in-frame sequences with V and J called. Part of the clones is missing from these tables; in studies checked, under half for an unresolved V gene and the rest for unknown reasons. The sample table lists 120,000 or so clones, roughly 84% of them with a count of one. The top ten clonotypes cover more than 8% of the sample. The V end gives up 5 bases and the J end 7 bases, leaving 6 bases in the junction not matched to a gene. From the cysteine through the phenylalanine, the CDR3 covers 14 amino acids. This entry keeps only the CDR3 DNA: 42 bases, framed from base 1. For CDR1 and CDR2, the germline V gene lists SGHTA and FQGTGA. As to this clone: This clone's antigen is unknown. No base quality values were provided; no much bigger clone lies one nucleotide off.

This TCR derives from a man aged 35-49 years in good health. The sample comprised blood. The V and J genes are TRBV7-3 and TRBJ2-2; 8 central bases correspond to TRBD2. Here the CDR3 is given as CASSQTSVDGELFF. The nucleotide sequence is given as TGTGCCAGCAGCCAGACTAGCGTTGACGGGGAGCTGTTTTTT.